The rows below give T cell receptor beta chains drawn from one sample of a study of control samples from healthy donors and cancer patients. The data were produced by immunoSEQ multiplex PCR, yet TCRdb's version contains in-frame clones alone and is incomplete. Of around 200,000 clones in the sample, about 93% were seen once. The specimen sequenced was blood. All receptors come from a man aged 18 to 29 in good health. The CDR3 runs from the conserved cysteine through the conserved F or W. A D gene is named only where the DNA matches it firmly. The size field is filled for only some rows; it gives once, few, many or a size class.

size	D	V	J	CDR3	DNA
NA	NA	TRBV5-1	TRBJ2-7	CASSLGGGNYEQYF	TGCGCCAGCAGCTTGGGGGGCGGGAATTACGAGCAGTACTTC
NA	NA	TRBV19	TRBJ1-3	CASSIAPGISGNTIYF	TGTGCCAGTAGTATAGCCCCGGGAATCTCTGGAAACACCATATATTTT
NA	NA	TRBV9	TRBJ1-5	CASSVGGGNQPQHF	TGTGCCAGCAGCGTGGGGGGCGGAAATCAGCCCCAGCATTTT
once	NA	TRBV10-3	TRBJ1-5	CAISDAGLGQPQHF	TGTGCCATCAGTGACGCGGGCTTGGGCCAGCCCCAGCATTTT
NA	NA	TRBV5-1	TRBJ2-5	CASIDEGGQETQYF	TGCGCCAGCATAGATGAAGGCGGACAAGAGACCCAGTACTTC
NA	NA	TRBV6-5	TRBJ2-3	CASTPQSTDTQYF	TGTGCCAGCACCCCCCAGAGCACAGATACGCAGTATTTT
NA	NA	TRBV25-1	TRBJ1-4	CASSVPLGVTNEKLFF	TGTGCCAGCAGTGTTCCCCTTGGGGTTACTAATGAAAAACTGTTTTTT
NA	NA	TRBV9	TRBJ2-1	CASSSRTFPDEQFF	TGTGCCAGCAGCTCGCGGACTTTCCCCGATGAGCAGTTCTTC
NA	NA	TRBV5-5	TRBJ1-3	CASSLDGNTIYF	TGTGCCAGCAGCTTGGATGGAAACACCATATATTTT
NA	TRBD2	TRBV9	TRBJ2-3	CASSPEAGGNTDTQYF	TGTGCCAGCAGCCCGGAGGCGGGGGGTAACACAGATACGCAGTATTTT
NA	NA	TRBV7-9	TRBJ2-3	CASSPLAFKGTDTQYF	TGTGCCAGCAGCCCCCTGGCCTTCAAGGGCACAGATACGCAGTATTTT
NA	NA	TRBV5-1	TRBJ2-3	CASSLVVSTDTQYF	TGCGCCAGCAGCTTGGTGGTCAGCACAGATACGCAGTATTTT
once	TRBD2	TRBV6-5	TRBJ2-5	CASSSSLAGGRETQYF	TGTGCCAGCAGTTCTTCACTAGCGGGGGGAAGGGAGACCCAGTACTTC
NA	NA	TRBV6-5	TRBJ1-5	CASSSHSNQPQHF	TGTGCCAGCAGTTCGCATAGCAATCAGCCCCAGCATTTT
NA	NA	TRBV11-1	TRBJ1-1	CASTVGGSTEAFF	TGTGCCAGCACTGTCGGTGGGAGCACTGAAGCTTTCTTT
once	NA	TRBV6-5	TRBJ2-7	CASTQWGGSYEQYF	TGTGCCAGCACCCAATGGGGGGGCTCTTACGAGCAGTACTTC
NA	NA	TRBV19	TRBJ1-6	CASSIPGSSYNSPLHF	TGTGCCAGTAGTATTCCTGGGAGCTCCTATAATTCACCCCTCCACTTT
once	NA	TRBV19	TRBJ1-6	CASTEGFRSPLHF	TGTGCCAGTACTGAGGGTTTTCGTTCACCCCTCCACTTT
NA	NA	TRBV12-5	TRBJ2-2	CASGLISSTGELFF	TGTGCTAGTGGTTTAATCTCCTCGACCGGGGAGCTGTTTTTT
NA	NA	TRBV4-1	TRBJ1-2	CASSQSVPINYGYTF	TGCGCCAGCAGCCAATCGGTGCCGATTAACTATGGCTACACCTTC
NA	NA	TRBV6-7	TRBJ1-6	CASSYPFDPGQPYNSPLHF	TGTGCCAGCAGTTACCCCTTCGACCCGGGCCAGCCTTATAATTCACCCCTCCACTTT
NA	NA	TRBV27	TRBJ2-1	CASSLGQGPYNEQFF	TGTGCCAGCAGTTTGGGGCAGGGTCCCTACAATGAGCAGTTCTTC
NA	TRBD2	TRBV30	TRBJ2-3	CAWSIAGGRPDTQYF	TGTGCCTGGAGCATTGCGGGGGGGCGTCCAGATACGCAGTATTTT
NA	NA	TRBV6-5	TRBJ2-5	CASSYRGNQETQYF	TGTGCCAGCAGTTACCGGGGGAACCAAGAGACCCAGTACTTC
NA	NA	TRBV18	TRBJ1-1	CASSARDKTEAFF	TGTGCCAGCTCAGCCCGGGACAAGACTGAAGCTTTCTTT
NA	TRBD1	TRBV27	TRBJ2-7	CASSFGTGVEQYF	TGTGCCAGCAGTTTTGGGACAGGGGTCGAGCAGTACTTC
NA	NA	TRBV12-3/TRBV12-4	TRBJ1-1	CASSPHNGEAFF	TGTGCCAGCAGTCCCCACAACGGTGAAGCTTTCTTT
NA	TRBD1	TRBV6-1	TRBJ1-6	CASSEPGQGYNSPLHF	TGTGCCAGCAGTGAACCGGGACAGGGGTATAATTCACCCCTCCACTTT
NA	NA	TRBV5-4	TRBJ2-2	CASSLLPEGPGELFF	TGTGCCAGCAGCTTATTACCGGAGGGGCCCGGGGAGCTGTTTTTT
NA	NA	TRBV5-4	TRBJ1-1	CASSLVRAPTEAFF	TGTGCCAGCAGCTTGGTCAGGGCCCCAACTGAAGCTTTCTTT
NA	TRBD1	TRBV28	TRBJ2-7	CASSGNRGNYEQYF	TGTGCCAGCAGCGGAAACAGGGGAAACTACGAGCAGTACTTC
once	TRBD1	TRBV3-1/TRBV3-2	TRBJ1-2	CASSPEEWDRGSTNYGYTF	TGTGCCAGCAGCCCCGAAGAGTGGGACAGGGGTTCCACTAACTATGGCTACACCTTC
NA	TRBD1	TRBV2	TRBJ1-2	CASAGTGFYGYTF	TGTGCCAGCGCGGGGACAGGCTTCTATGGCTACACCTTC
NA	NA	TRBV18	TRBJ2-3	CASSPGTQDTQYF	TGTGCCAGCTCACCCGGGACCCAAGATACGCAGTATTTT
once	TRBD1	TRBV27	TRBJ1-4	CASSRTGPNEKLFF	TGTGCCAGCAGCCGGACAGGGCCAAATGAAAAACTGTTTTTT
NA	TRBD1	TRBV5-1	TRBJ2-7	CASSLLQGQNYEQYF	TGCGCCAGCAGCTTGTTACAGGGACAGAACTACGAGCAGTACTTC
NA	TRBD1	TRBV27	TRBJ1-2	CASSLVLPGGGYGYTF	TGTGCCAGCAGTTTAGTCCTCCCAGGGGGCGGCTATGGCTACACCTTC
NA	TRBD2	TRBV2	TRBJ2-7	CASSSGRGGYEQYF	TGTGCCAGCAGTAGCGGGAGGGGGGGGTACGAGCAGTACTTC
NA	NA	TRBV7-9	TRBJ1-1	CASSLSRENTEAFF	TGTGCCAGCAGCTTATCAAGGGAGAACACTGAAGCTTTCTTT
NA	NA	TRBV7-2	TRBJ1-3	CASSSGLGNTIYF	TGTGCCAGCAGCTCCGGCCTCGGAAACACCATATATTTT
NA	TRBD2	TRBV6-2/TRBV6-3	TRBJ2-1	CASSYSTRTSGVEWFF	TGTGCCAGCAGTTATTCTACCCGGACTAGCGGGGTAGAGTGGTTCTTC
NA	TRBD1	TRBV28	TRBJ1-2	CASSPQGQGFFRYGYTF	TGTGCCAGCAGTCCACAAGGACAGGGGTTCTTTCGCTATGGCTACACCTTC
NA	TRBD2	TRBV5-1	TRBJ2-1	CARRWAGRGGRNEQFF	TGCGCCCGCAGGTGGGCCGGGCGGGGGGGCCGGAATGAGCAGTTCTTC
NA	NA	TRBV2	TRBJ2-5	CASSLVKETQYF	TGTGCCAGCAGTTTGGTTAAAGAGACCCAGTACTTC
NA	TRBD1	TRBV12-3/TRBV12-4	TRBJ1-2	CASSYRGGYTF	TGTGCCAGCAGTTACAGGGGTGGCTACACCTTC
NA	NA	TRBV2	TRBJ1-6	CASSGQGPLYSPLHF	TGTGCCAGCAGCGGCCAGGGACCCCTTTATTCACCCCTCCACTTT
NA	NA	TRBV4-1	TRBJ2-1	CASSQSALQPSLYNEQFF	TGCGCCAGCAGCCAAAGCGCTCTACAACCGAGTTTATACAATGAGCAGTTCTTC
NA	TRBD2	TRBV7-2	TRBJ2-5	CASSFAGGPGETQYF	TGTGCCAGCAGCTTCGCGGGGGGGCCAGGAGAGACCCAGTACTTC
NA	NA	TRBV3-1/TRBV3-2	TRBJ1-3	CASSQRAGSGNTIYF	TGTGCCAGCAGCCAACGGGCGGGCTCTGGAAACACCATATATTTT
NA	TRBD1	TRBV5-6	TRBJ2-7	CASSSMGGRDRDFYEQYF	TGTGCCAGCAGCTCCATGGGGGGCCGGGACAGGGATTTTTACGAGCAGTACTTC
once	TRBD1	TRBV24-1	TRBJ2-2	CATSDLRDRESGELFF	TGTGCCACCAGTGATTTAAGGGACAGGGAATCCGGGGAGCTGTTTTTT
NA	NA	TRBV10-1	TRBJ1-1	CASSGDLNTEAFF	TGCGCCAGCAGTGGAGACCTGAACACTGAAGCTTTCTTT